Below, 8 T cell receptor beta chains from the same sample are listed, as sequenced in a study of T cells in Graves' hyperthyroidism and ophthalmopathy. The investigators amplified TCR beta CDR3 regions from RNA transcripts. RT-PCR in the first round (using the HTBI primer set) targeted the TCR CDR3. One entry per CDR3 protein, called by TCRdb with MiXCR from the multiplex PCR reads. Of hundreds of thousands of distinct CDR3 sequences listed, 13% are singletons. The sample consisted of blood. The receptors shown here come from a woman under 30 with Graves' hyperthyroidism.

There are many counts of this clonotype. The chain joins TRBV7-8 to TRBJ1-1; D is undetermined. The germline V gene encodes CDR1 SGHVS and CDR2 FQNEAQ. Trimming took 1 base from V and 3 from J, leaving 12 bases between them. The CDR3 is 15 amino acids. The chain's CDR3 is CASSLVVVKDTEAFF. The CDR3 region has the DNA TGTGCCAGCAGCTTAGTTGTAGTTAAGGACACTGAAGCTTTCTTT.

This clonotype was detected many times. This chain connects TRBV6-2 or TRBV6-3 to TRBJ2-1, with TRBD2 identical over 7 bases. The CDR3 sequence is 17 residues long. The V segment lost 0 bases and the J segment 1 base; nucleotides outside the gene matches: 6. Per the germline V gene, CDR1 is MNHEY and CDR2 is SVGEGT. The CDR3 here is CASSYSMASGSYNEQFF. As DNA, the CDR3 is TGTGCCAGCAGTTACTCGATGGCTAGCGGATCCTACAATGAGCAGTTCTTC.

The rearrangement joins TRBV30 to TRBJ1-4; 9 positions match TRBD1. Germline V CDR1 and CDR2: GTSNPN, SVGIG (reference sequence). The CDR3 contains 14 residues. Losses at the gene ends were 5 bases for V and 6 bases for J; bases not matched to a gene: 7. CDR3 loop: CAWGKGTGYEKLFF. In DNA, the CDR3 is TGTGCCTGGGGGAAGGGGACAGGGTATGAAAAACTGTTTTTT.

There are a few counts of this clonotype. The rearrangement joins TRBV19 to TRBJ1-1; no definite D call. CDR1 is LNHDA and CDR2 is SQIVND in the germline V gene (reference sequence). Trimming stripped 6 bases from V and 1 base from J, with 12 bases between. The CDR3 totals 14 residues. In DNA, the CDR3 is TGTGCCAGTAGAAGTTCGGCGGCGAACACTGAAGCTTTCTTT. This codes for CASRSSAANTEAFF.

This clonotype was picked up one time. In nucleotides, the CDR3 is TGCAGTGCTAGAACCAGGGTGGAGGGGGAGACCCAGTACTTC. Translation gives CSARTRVEGETQYF. The J gene is TRBJ2-5, the V gene TRBV20-1; TRBD2 might be the D (6 bases). From germline, CDR1 is DFQATT and CDR2 SNEGSKA (reference sequence). Trimming took 2 bases from V and 5 from J, leaving 15 bases between them. The CDR3 spans 14 residues.

At least ten counts were recorded for this clonotype. The chain uses TRBV3-1 and TRBJ2-7; a weak D match, TRBD1 (5 bases). V shed 6 bases and J shed 4 bases, with 16 bases lying between them. The CDR3 length is 14 residues. Germline CDR1 reads LGHDT; CDR2 reads YNNKEL (reference sequence). In DNA form, the CDR3 reads TGTGCCAGCAGTTTCCAGGGTGCCTTTTACGAGCAGTACTTC. It yields the protein CASSFQGAFYEQYF.

The V gene is TRBV5-6, the J gene TRBJ2-7; D might be TRBD1 or TRBD2, each matching 5 bases. CDR3 size: 18 residues. From germline, CDR1 is SGHDT and CDR2 YYEEEE. V lost 0 bases, J lost 7 bases, and 26 bases lay in between. CDR3 sequence (DNA): TGTGCCAGCAGCTTGGTGAGGTCAAGCGGTGGGGCTCCGGGGGAGCAGTACTTC. It encodes CASSLVRSSGGAPGEQYF.

A few counts support this clonotype. The V gene is TRBV28, the J gene TRBJ1-5, with D uncertain. The V end lost 3 bases, the J end lost 7 bases, and 7 bases lay between the germline ends. Germline CDR1 reads MDHEN; CDR2 reads SYDVKM. The CDR3 is 12 amino acids. The CDR3 spells CASSFGYQPQHF. For the CDR3, the DNA is TGTGCCAGCAGTTTCGGGTACCAGCCCCAGCATTTT.